The entry below gives a single TCR beta chain sequence along with its context. The data belong to a study of healthy donors' naive CD4 and CD8 T cells. CDR3 size: 14 residues. The germline CDR1 and CDR2 sequences are MGHRA and YSYEKL. V dropped 2 bases and J dropped 6 bases, with 12 bases sitting between them. A linear amplification protocol produced the TCR libraries from 500 ng of total RNA. MiXCR was run by TCRdb on the reads, yielding one entry per CDR3 protein. Among about 180,000 distinct CDR3 sequences listed, 65% to 80% were seen once. This clonotype originated in a pool of human donors in good health; the sample pools cells from several healthy donors. This chain links TRBV4-1 with TRBJ2-3; D not resolved. Sample: naive CD4+ and CD8+ T cells sorted from blood, pooled from several donors. CDR3 in DNA: TGCGCCAGCAGCCAAAGATTCACGGTGGATACGCAGTATTTT. It specifies CASSQRFTVDTQYF.